Listed below are T cell receptor beta chains from one sample, sequenced in a study of T-cell memory formation after mild COVID-19. TCRdb re-analysed the 5' RACE reads in MiXCR, keeping a single row per CDR3 protein. The sample has under 550,000 distinct CDR3 sequences; over 15% are singletons. Sequenced sample: PBMCs or a T cell subset sorted from them (not recorded which). Every receptor here comes from a man aged 18 to 30 who had mild COVID-19 (a few samples of this study predate the infection). Cell type and time point are not known. Each CDR3 is given without its conserved first and last residue.

TRBV12-3/TRBV12-4	TRBJ2-7	ASSLSGGAKSEQY
TRBV6-2/TRBV6-3	TRBJ1-2	ASSDPNGYT
TRBV6-2/TRBV6-3	TRBJ2-1	ASSSPRTGRDEQF
TRBV19	TRBJ1-5	ASRLWGQGSNQPQH
TRBV9	TRBJ2-1	ASSVDPRGGVEQF
TRBV12-3/TRBV12-4	TRBJ1-5	ASSSGEERNQPQH
TRBV18	TRBJ2-3	ASSPWRGGTDTQY
TRBV5-1	TRBJ1-5	ASSPGQGNQPQH
TRBV20-1	TRBJ2-5	SASAPTRGGETQY
TRBV6-2/TRBV6-3	TRBJ2-1	ASRAWGSYNEQF
TRBV11-2	TRBJ1-1	ASSPTGGRTAF
TRBV5-1	TRBJ1-1	ASSLQGDTEAF
TRBV7-6	TRBJ2-1	ASSISHGYNEQF
TRBV20-1	TRBJ2-3	SARDSGGPPDTQY
TRBV4-3	TRBJ1-2	ASSLGGGLPYGYT
TRBV5-1	TRBJ1-2	ASSLGTGAHYGYT
TRBV4-3	TRBJ1-4	ASNKRYLSGEKLF
TRBV7-3	TRBJ2-2	ASSGAGTGAGELF
TRBV5-4	TRBJ2-7	ASSPVFVGGNLHEQY
TRBV29-1	TRBJ2-7	SVVNRGQGSYEQY
TRBV12-3/TRBV12-4	TRBJ1-1	ASSTLGGDTEAF
TRBV7-9	TRBJ2-3	ASSPGPGGDTQY
TRBV24-1	TRBJ2-1	ATSERYGSLVEQF
TRBV24-1	TRBJ2-1	ATSVRAGTYNEQF
TRBV4-3	TRBJ2-6	ASSQAPGANVLT
TRBV20-1	TRBJ2-5	SATGGAKTQY
TRBV12-3/TRBV12-4	TRBJ1-5	ASTLGGDNQPQH